These T cell receptor beta chains were read from a single sample in a study of T cells in Graves' hyperthyroidism and ophthalmopathy. TCRdb reprocessed the multiplex PCR reads with MiXCR, giving one entry per CDR3 protein. The sample includes some 400,000 distinct CDR3 sequences, roughly 14% seen only once; the top ten take under 25%. The sequenced sample was blood. These receptors all stem from a man aged 25 to 40 with Graves' hyperthyroidism that later progressed to Graves' ophthalmopathy. CDR3s include the opening cysteine and the closing phenylalanine or tryptophan. The order of the fields is J gene, D gene, V gene, clone size, CDR3 protein, CDR3 DNA. The D gene is left open where the match is weak. Some rows mark clone size as missing; the rest say once, few, many or name a class of expanded clone.

j_gene: TRBJ1-1; d_gene: .; v_gene: TRBV5-1; abundance: many; CDR3aa: CASSLALGRGTEAFF; CDR3nt: TGCGCCAGCAGCTTGGCCTTAGGGAGGGGCACTGAAGCTTTCTTT
j_gene: TRBJ2-5; d_gene: TRBD2; v_gene: TRBV13; abundance: .; CDR3aa: CATSGGWRETQYF; CDR3nt: TGTGCTACGTCGGGGGGATGGAGGGAGACCCAGTACTTC
j_gene: TRBJ1-1; d_gene: .; v_gene: TRBV9; abundance: few; CDR3aa: CASSVDGSTEAFF; CDR3nt: TGTGCCAGCAGCGTAGATGGGAGCACTGAAGCTTTCTTT
j_gene: TRBJ1-5; d_gene: TRBD1; v_gene: TRBV13; abundance: .; CDR3aa: CASSWGQGNQPQHF; CDR3nt: TGTGCCAGCAGCTGGGGACAGGGTAATCAGCCCCAGCATTTT
j_gene: TRBJ2-3; d_gene: .; v_gene: TRBV5-1; abundance: many; CDR3aa: CASSLEDTDTQYF; CDR3nt: TGCGCCAGCAGCTTGGAAGACACAGATACGCAGTATTTT
j_gene: TRBJ2-3; d_gene: .; v_gene: TRBV15; abundance: few; CDR3aa: CATSSERGRLKPDTQYF; CDR3nt: TGTGCCACCAGCAGCGAGCGCGGAAGGCTAAAACCAGATACGCAGTATTTT
j_gene: TRBJ2-7; d_gene: .; v_gene: TRBV7-9; abundance: many; CDR3aa: CASSHGVLYEQYF; CDR3nt: TGTGCCAGCAGCCATGGGGTCCTTTACGAGCAGTACTTC
j_gene: TRBJ2-7; d_gene: TRBD2; v_gene: TRBV13; abundance: many; CDR3aa: CASSLVGTSPTYEQYF; CDR3nt: TGTGCCAGCAGCTTGGTTGGGACTAGCCCCACCTACGAGCAGTACTTC
j_gene: TRBJ1-1; d_gene: TRBD1; v_gene: TRBV12-3/TRBV12-4; abundance: many; CDR3aa: CASSPTTGKNTEAFF; CDR3nt: TGTGCCAGCAGTCCGACGACAGGGAAGAACACTGAAGCTTTCTTT
j_gene: TRBJ2-7; d_gene: .; v_gene: TRBV3-1; abundance: .; CDR3aa: CASSQFGSSSYEQYF; CDR3nt: TGTGCCAGCAGCCAATTTGGCTCCAGCTCCTACGAGCAGTACTTC
j_gene: TRBJ2-5; d_gene: TRBD1; v_gene: TRBV11-1; abundance: many; CDR3aa: CASSLGTGLETQYF; CDR3nt: TGTGCCAGCAGCCTCGGGACAGGGTTGGAGACCCAGTACTTC
j_gene: TRBJ2-7; d_gene: TRBD1; v_gene: TRBV10-3; abundance: .; CDR3aa: CAISVPTGGTYEQYF; CDR3nt: TGTGCCATCAGTGTTCCGACAGGGGGAACCTACGAGCAGTACTTC
j_gene: TRBJ2-1; d_gene: TRBD2; v_gene: TRBV11-2; abundance: .; CDR3aa: CASSLDVPTSGGALLNEQFF; CDR3nt: TGTGCCAGCAGCTTAGATGTCCCCACTAGCGGGGGGGCCCTACTCAATGAGCAGTTCTTC
j_gene: TRBJ1-1; d_gene: .; v_gene: TRBV6-1; abundance: many; CDR3aa: CASSTLGTTEAFF; CDR3nt: TGTGCCAGCAGTACCCTTGGGACCACTGAAGCTTTCTTT
j_gene: TRBJ2-7; d_gene: TRBD2; v_gene: TRBV6-1; abundance: .; CDR3aa: CATGVGGDSYEQYF; CDR3nt: TGTGCCACCGGCGTGGGGGGGGACTCCTACGAGCAGTACTTC
j_gene: TRBJ2-2; d_gene: .; v_gene: TRBV10-1; abundance: .; CDR3aa: CASSEARNTGELFF; CDR3nt: TGCGCCAGCAGTGAGGCTAGGAACACCGGGGAGCTGTTTTTT
j_gene: TRBJ2-5; d_gene: .; v_gene: TRBV28; abundance: many; CDR3aa: CASSYRVGETQYF; CDR3nt: TGTGCCAGCAGTTACAGGGTGGGAGAGACCCAGTACTTC
j_gene: TRBJ2-1; d_gene: .; v_gene: TRBV5-1; abundance: .; CDR3aa: CASSLAPPRQTNNEHFF; CDR3nt: TGCGCCAGCAGCTTGGCCCCGCCCCGACAGACGAACAATGAGCACTTCTTC
j_gene: TRBJ1-2; d_gene: TRBD1; v_gene: TRBV3-1; abundance: many; CDR3aa: CASSSRDRAGYTF; CDR3nt: TGTGCCAGCAGCTCCCGGGACAGGGCTGGCTACACCTTC
j_gene: TRBJ1-2; d_gene: TRBD1; v_gene: TRBV5-1; abundance: few; CDR3aa: CASTPGQAFYGYTF; CDR3nt: TGCGCCAGCACCCCGGGACAGGCGTTCTATGGCTACACCTTC
j_gene: TRBJ2-1; d_gene: TRBD1; v_gene: TRBV15; abundance: many; CDR3aa: CATSSIQGAKQFF; CDR3nt: TGTGCCACCAGCAGCATACAGGGGGCTAAGCAGTTCTTC
j_gene: TRBJ2-3; d_gene: TRBD1; v_gene: TRBV6-1; abundance: few; CDR3aa: CASSTRTGISTDTQYF; CDR3nt: TGTGCCAGCAGTACCCGGACAGGGATAAGCACAGATACGCAGTATTTT
j_gene: TRBJ1-2; d_gene: .; v_gene: TRBV3-1; abundance: few; CDR3aa: CASSQARSRYGYTF; CDR3nt: TGTGCCAGCAGCCAAGCGCGTTCCCGATATGGCTACACCTTC
j_gene: TRBJ2-5; d_gene: TRBD1; v_gene: TRBV11-2; abundance: many; CDR3aa: CASSWATGGWETQYF; CDR3nt: TGTGCCAGCAGCTGGGCCACAGGGGGTTGGGAGACCCAGTACTTC
j_gene: TRBJ2-1; d_gene: TRBD1; v_gene: TRBV10-3; abundance: .; CDR3aa: CAISGTEYNEQFF; CDR3nt: TGTGCCATCAGCGGGACAGAATACAATGAGCAGTTCTTC
j_gene: TRBJ1-6; d_gene: .; v_gene: TRBV3-1; abundance: .; CDR3aa: CASSQDGSPLHF; CDR3nt: TGTGCCAGCAGCCAAGATGGATCACCCCTCCACTTT
j_gene: TRBJ1-3; d_gene: TRBD1; v_gene: TRBV6-1; abundance: many; CDR3aa: CASRQGQGNTIYF; CDR3nt: TGTGCCAGCAGACAGGGGCAGGGAAACACCATATATTTT
j_gene: TRBJ1-4; d_gene: .; v_gene: TRBV6-1; abundance: many; CDR3aa: CASSSVGAGEKLFF; CDR3nt: TGTGCCAGCAGTTCCGTGGGGGCGGGAGAAAAACTGTTTTTT